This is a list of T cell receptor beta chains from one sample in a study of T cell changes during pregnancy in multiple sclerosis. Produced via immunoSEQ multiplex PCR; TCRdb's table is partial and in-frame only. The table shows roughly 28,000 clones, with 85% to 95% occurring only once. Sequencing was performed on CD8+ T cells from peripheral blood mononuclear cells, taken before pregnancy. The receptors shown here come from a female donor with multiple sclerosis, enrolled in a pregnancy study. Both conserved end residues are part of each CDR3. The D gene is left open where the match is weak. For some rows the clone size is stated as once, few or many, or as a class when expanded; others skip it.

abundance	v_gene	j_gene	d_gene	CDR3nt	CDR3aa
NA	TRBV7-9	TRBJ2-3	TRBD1	TGTGCCAGCAGCCAACAGGGGCCTAGCACAGATACGCAGTATTTT	CASSQQGPSTDTQYF
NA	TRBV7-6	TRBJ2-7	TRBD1	TGTGCCAGCAGCCGGGGACAGGGGGCCGACGAGCAGTACTTC	CASSRGQGADEQYF
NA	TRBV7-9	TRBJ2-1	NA	TGTGCCAGCACCCCCGTAGACGACATTGAGCAGTTCTTC	CASTPVDDIEQFF
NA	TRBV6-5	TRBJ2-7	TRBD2	TGTGCCAGCAGTTATATTCTAGCGGGACTAAACGAGCAGTACTTC	CASSYILAGLNEQYF
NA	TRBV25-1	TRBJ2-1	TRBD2	TGTGCCAGCAGCTTGCGGGAGGACTCCTACAATGAGCAGTTCTTC	CASSLREDSYNEQFF
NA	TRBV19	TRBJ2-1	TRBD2	TGTGCCAGTAGCCGGGACTACACTTACAATGAGCAGTTCTTC	CASSRDYTYNEQFF
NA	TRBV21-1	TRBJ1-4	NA	TGTGCCAGCAGCAAAGACCTGGCCAAGGAAAAACTGTTTTTT	CASSKDLAKEKLFF
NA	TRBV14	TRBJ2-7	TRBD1	TGTGCCAGCAGCCAGATCGGGACAGGGAGGAACGAGCAGTACTTC	CASSQIGTGRNEQYF
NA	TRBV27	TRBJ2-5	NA	TGTGCCAGCAGTTTATCCCCTATGAGTTACGAGATGTCGAAGGAGACCCAGTACTTC	CASSLSPMSYEMSKETQYF
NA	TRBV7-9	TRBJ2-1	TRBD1	TGTGCCAGCAGCTCGCAGACAGGGATCAATGAGCAGTTCTTC	CASSSQTGINEQFF
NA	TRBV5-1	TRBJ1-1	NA	TGCGCCAGCAGCTTGGAAGGAGGAACTGAAGCTTTCTTT	CASSLEGGTEAFF
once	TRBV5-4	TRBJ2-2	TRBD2	TGTGCCAGCAGCTTGAATTTGGGTAGCGGGAATGGCGGGGAGCTGTTTTTT	CASSLNLGSGNGGELFF
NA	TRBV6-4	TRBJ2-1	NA	TGTGCCAGCAGTGACTCGCAAGAGAGTGAGCAGTTCTTC	CASSDSQESEQFF
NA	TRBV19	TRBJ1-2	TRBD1	TGTGCCAGTTCTCTCGATCTGGACAGGGTTAACTATGGCTACACCTTC	CASSLDLDRVNYGYTF
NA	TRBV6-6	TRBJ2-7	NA	TGTGCCAGCAGCCCCGGACTGGCGATCTACGAGCAGTACTTC	CASSPGLAIYEQYF
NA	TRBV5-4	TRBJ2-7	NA	TGTGCCAGCAGCTTGTCTCCTTCTTACGAGCAGTACTTC	CASSLSPSYEQYF
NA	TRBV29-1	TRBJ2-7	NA	TGCAGCGCACGTGGTCGATGGTTAGCGGATTCCTACGAGCAGTACTTC	CSARGRWLADSYEQYF